The 25 T cell receptor beta chains given below trace back to one sample, sequenced in a study of CD8+ T cells in alopecia areata. In each case, RNA was isolated and then reverse transcribed into cDNA as the sequencing template. The assay was immunoSEQ multiplex PCR, and TCRdb's table has in-frame clones only and misses some. The table lists 200,000 to 300,000 clones, with no singletons. CD4, CD8alpha, NKG2D, NKG2ACE and other markers were used to sort pooled cutaneous lymph node cells. The specimen was CD4+ T cells sorted from a lymph node. These receptors all come from a C3H/HeJ mouse with alopecia areata. The strain bears MHC haplotype H2-k.

The table lists this clone with a few counts. Gene names denote mouse genes. CDR3 amino acids: CASSDAPGGNSPLYF. The sequenced CDR3 bases are TGTGCCAGCAGTGATGCTCCGGGTGGGAATTCGCCC. The V call is TRBV13-1, the J call TRBJ1-6; D gene unclear. The DNA ends 3 residues before the CDR3 does, and the rest of the CDR3 is filled in from the germline J gene. TRBJ1-6 is given ORF status, its function remaining uncertain. Trimming stripped 0 bases from V and 7 bases from J, with 11 bases between. This CDR3 has 15 residues. The germline V gene has CDR1 NSHNY and CDR2 SYGAGN.

This clone was picked up a small number of times. Gene names denote mouse genes. The observed sequence ends 4 residues before the CDR3 terminus, with the missing tail filled in from the germline J gene. This rearrangement joins TRBV19 to TRBJ1-1, with D perhaps matching TRBD1 (6 bases). Germline lookup yields CDR1 FNHDT and CDR2 SITEND (reference sequence). This CDR3 comprises 12 residues. The CDR3 sequence is CASNTGKAEVFF. The part of the CDR3 DNA that was read is TGTGCCAGCAACACAGGGAAGGCA.

This clone has only a few counts. Germline and genes: mouse. With the read ending 4 residues before the CDR3 end, the germline J gene is used to fill in that end. The rearrangement uses TRBV5 and TRBJ1-1; TRBD1 matches 8 bases. Trimming cost V 1 base and J 0 bases; bases outside gene matches: 1. Germline CDR1 LGHNA, CDR2 YNLKQL (reference sequence). CDR3 size: 15 residues. CDR3 DNA (partial): TGTGCCAGCAGCCAAGGGACAGGGAAGAACACA. This encodes CASSQGTGKNT. The full CDR3 protein is CASSQGTGKNTEVFF.

The table lists this clone with a few counts. Gene names denote mouse genes. The identical CDR3 is also encoded by other nucleotide sequences in the sample. CDR3 bases read: TGTGCCAGCAGTCCGCAGGGTTCCTATAATTCGCCC. Translated: CASSPQGSYNSP. The complete CDR3 protein is CASSPQGSYNSPLYF. This chain joins TRBV19 and TRBJ1-6; perhaps TRBD1 as D (5 bases). The read ends 3 residues early relative to the CDR3; the germline J gene fills the gap. TRBJ1-6 is placed among ORFs of uncertain function. The length of the CDR3 is 15 residues. Trimming pared 4 bases from V and 0 bases from J, leaving 8 bases between. Germline assignment: CDR1 FNHDT and CDR2 SITEND (reference sequence).

In its sample, this clone was seen a few times. Each gene name is a mouse one. The read comes to an end 4 residues before the CDR3 does, leaving the germline J gene to fill in the end. Other DNA sequences within the sample encode an identical CDR3. V is TRBV1 and J is TRBJ2-3; 8 bases are a match to TRBD2. V lost 0 bases to trimming and J lost 3 bases; unmatched junction nucleotides: 2. The CDR3 is 15 amino acids. Germline V gene sequence: CDR1 NSQYPW, CDR2 LRSPGD (reference sequence). The CDR3: CTCSADPGGAETLYF. The CDR3 bases that were read are TGCACCTGCAGTGCAGACCCTGGGGGGGCAGAA.

This clone was picked up a small number of times. Mouse germline and gene names are used. The CDR3 is cut off 4 residues early in the read; its end comes from the germline J gene. The rearrangement links TRBV5 to TRBJ2-7, with TRBD2 matching over 9 bases. Per the germline V gene, CDR1 is LGHNA and CDR2 is YNLKQL (reference sequence). The CDR3 spans 16 residues. The J segment lost 0 bases and the V segment lost 4 bases, leaving 7 bases of the junction unmatched. CDR3 loop: CASSPSGGGSSYEQYF. The CDR3 bases that were read are TGTGCCAGCAGCCCCTCTGGGGGGGGGAGCTCCTAT.

With regard to this clone: This clone may be a read error of a much larger clone one base away. These gene names are mouse names. The sequenced fragment ends 4 residues before the CDR3 boundary, so the rest is inferred from the germline J gene. The chain carries TRBV4 and TRBJ2-5; 9 nucleotides align to TRBD1. The CDR3 has 13 amino acids. Germline V gene lookup returns CDR1 LGHDT and CDR2 YNNKQL (reference sequence). After removal of 6 bases from V and 3 bases from J, the junction contained 1 base not matched to a gene. CDR3 bases read: TGTGCCAGCAGAGACAGGGGGCAAGAC. Translating it yields CASRDRGQD. The full CDR3 reads CASRDRGQDTQYF.

This clone was seen more than once but under ten times. Gene names denote mouse genes. Coverage ceases 4 residues before the CDR3 finishes, and the germline J gene fills in the end. V and J are TRBV13-2 and TRBJ2-7; D not resolved. Germline loops: CDR1 NNHNN, CDR2 SYGAGS (reference sequence). Deletions cut 2 bases from V and 0 bases from J, with 9 bases between. The CDR3 length is 14 residues. CDR3 protein: CASGEGRSSYEQYF. CDR3 DNA, as far as it was read: TGTGCCAGCGGTGAAGGCAGGAGCTCCTAT.

About this clone itself: The gene symbols are mouse symbols. Read data end 4 residues before the CDR3 end; the end is taken from the germline J gene. This chain joins TRBV13-3 and TRBJ1-1; the match to TRBD1 covers 8 bases. The CDR3 is 13 residues long. Germline values: CDR1 NNHDY, CDR2 SYVADS. The CDR3 DNA, read in part, is TGTGCCAGCAGTGATCAGGGGGCTAGA. Protein sequence: CASSDQGAR. The entire CDR3 sequence reads CASSDQGAREVFF.

A few counts support this clone. Genes and germline are mouse. Read coverage stops 4 residues before the CDR3 terminus; the germline J gene supplies the remainder. Other nucleotide sequences from this sample produce the same CDR3. The gene calls are TRBV5 and TRBJ2-2; TRBD1 agrees at 7 bases. V dropped 4 bases and J dropped 0; count of bases not matched to a gene: 2. In germline, CDR1 is LGHNA, CDR2 YNLKQL (reference sequence). This CDR3 is 15 amino acids long. This chain's CDR3 is CASSRQGSNTGQLYF. CDR3 DNA, as far as it was read: TGTGCCAGCAGCCGACAGGGATCAAACACCGGG.

The table lists this clone with a few counts. The genes and germline here are from mouse. The sequenced fragment ends 4 residues before the CDR3 boundary, so the rest is inferred from the germline J gene. This chain joins TRBV31 and TRBJ2-1, with 10 bases fitting TRBD2. CDR3 length: 15 residues. Germline trimming cut 7 bases from V and 2 bases from J; bases unmatched to any gene: 8. Germline CDR1 and CDR2: GKSSPN and SITVG. CDR3 amino acids: CAYTPGTGDYAEQFF. The sequenced part of the CDR3 DNA is TGTGCCTACACCCCCGGGACTGGGGACTATGCT. Using reference TRBV31 and TRBJ2-1 for the parts outside the CDR3, the full variable domain is AQTIHQWPVAEIKAVGSPLSLGCTIKGKSSPNLYWYWQATGGTLQQLFYSITVGQVESVVQLNLSASRPKDDQFILSTEKLLLSHSGFYLCAYTPGTGDYAEQFFGPGTRLTVL.

This clone came up a few times. The gene symbols are mouse symbols. The CDR3 is cut off 4 residues early in the read; its end comes from the germline J gene. The chain has TRBV5 and TRBJ2-5, with 9 bases aligning to TRBD1. The CDR3 sequence is 14 residues long. From germline, CDR1 is LGHNA and CDR2 YNLKQL (reference sequence). The CDR3 is CASSQEQGADTQYF. The CDR3 bases that were read are TGTGCCAGCAGCCAAGAACAGGGGGCAGAC.

This clone was observed a handful of times. Gene names are the mouse ones. The same CDR3 also results from other DNA sequences found in this sample. The CDR3 reads CASSGWGGSQNTLYF. CDR3 DNA (partial): TGTGCCAGCAGTGGTTGGGGGGGTAGTCAAAAC. V is TRBV13-1 and J is TRBJ2-4; TRBD2 matches at 8 bases. The sequence runs out 4 residues before the end of the CDR3; the remainder is reconstructed from the germline J gene. The trim removed 3 bases at V and 0 bases at J, leaving 3 bases unmatched. This CDR3 is built from 15 residues. Germline V CDR1 and CDR2: NSHNY, SYGAGN.

Remarks on this clone: Genes here carry mouse names. The CDR3 end falls 4 residues outside the read, so it is completed with the germline J gene. J is TRBJ2-1 and V is TRBV13-3, with 9 bases identical to TRBD1. The CDR3 consists of 14 residues. In germline, CDR1 is NNHDY, CDR2 SYVADS. Partial CDR3 DNA: TGTGCCAGCAGTCCGGGACAGGGAGACGCT. Its translation is CASSPGQGDA. The full CDR3 is CASSPGQGDAEQFF.

This clone was seen a handful of times. Gene and germline names: mouse. The read ends 4 residues before the CDR3 terminus; that terminus is restored from the germline J gene. The chain has TRBV13-1 and TRBJ2-4; D is perhaps TRBD1 (5 bases). Germline V lookup: CDR1 NSHNY, CDR2 SYGAGN. The CDR3 runs to 13 residues. The CDR3 loop is CASSDLDKNTLYF. The covered CDR3 bases are TGTGCCAGCAGTGATTTGGACAAAAAC.

In its sample, this clone was seen a few times. The genes and germline here are from mouse. With the read ending 4 residues before the CDR3 end, the germline J gene is used to fill in that end. J is TRBJ2-5 and V is TRBV5; 8 nucleotides line up with TRBD2. Germline CDR1 and CDR2: LGHNA and YNLKQL (reference sequence). With 4 bases clipped from V and 2 bases from J, the junction kept 8 bases outside the gene matches. The length of the CDR3 is 16 residues. CDR3 sequence: CASSPPGGAGQDTQYF. The CDR3 bases that were read are TGTGCCAGCAGCCCCCCGGGGGGGGCGGGCCAAGAC.

Note on this clone: The gene names given are mouse names. The read is 4 residues too short to cover the CDR3 end, so that end is filled in from the germline J gene. The rearrangement uses TRBV19 and TRBJ2-1; 14 nucleotides match TRBD2. The CDR3 loop spans 15 amino acids. With V trimmed by 5 bases and J by 3 bases, 1 base remained unmatched. Germline assignment: CDR1 FNHDT and CDR2 SITEND (reference sequence). The CDR3 DNA, read in part, is TGTGCCAGCAGGGGACTGGGGGGGCTCTATGCT. It is translated as CASRGLGGLYA. The whole CDR3 sequence reads CASRGLGGLYAEQFF.

This clone occurred a few times. Mouse gene names and germline throughout. The DNA ends 3 residues before the CDR3 does, and the rest of the CDR3 is filled in from the germline J gene. The J gene is TRBJ1-6, the V gene TRBV19; unclear D gene. TRBJ1-6 is assigned to the ORF class and has an uncertain function. Trimming pared 2 bases from V and 5 bases from J, leaving 8 bases between. Germline lookup yields CDR1 FNHDT and CDR2 SITEND (reference sequence). The CDR3 sequence is 14 residues long. This CDR3 is CASSIRTHNSPLYF. The part of the CDR3 DNA that was read is TGTGCCAGCAGTATCCGGACTCATAATTCGCCC.

Only a few counts were recorded for this clone. Gene names follow the mouse nomenclature. The CDR3 is cut off 4 residues early in the read; its end comes from the germline J gene. The V and J genes are TRBV5 and TRBJ1-2; D gene unclear. Germline CDR1 and CDR2: LGHNA and YNLKQL (reference sequence). This CDR3 region has 14 residues. Trimming removed 2 bases from V and 0 bases from J, with 7 bases in between. CDR3 bases read: TGTGCCAGCAGCCAACAGGTTGCAAACTCC. It specifies CASSQQVANS. The full CDR3 protein is CASSQQVANSDYTF.

This clone has a handful of counts. The gene names here belong to mouse. The sequence runs out 4 residues before the end of the CDR3; the remainder is reconstructed from the germline J gene. The V call is TRBV29, the J call TRBJ2-7, with D uncertain. CDR1 and CDR2 (germline): MSHET, SYDVDS. Trimming took 5 bases from V and 3 from J, leaving 8 bases between them. This CDR3 has 12 amino acids. CDR3 DNA, as far as it was read: TGTGCTAGCAGTCCCGACATCTAT. Translation gives CASSPDIY. The complete CDR3 sequence is CASSPDIYEQYF.

At least ten counts were recorded for this clone. Mouse names are used for the genes. The read falls 4 residues short of the CDR3 end, and the missing part is taken from the germline J gene. The gene calls are TRBV19 and TRBJ2-5, with 9 positions matching TRBD2. The CDR3 contains 14 residues. Germline CDR1 reads FNHDT; CDR2 reads SITEND (reference sequence). The CDR3 loop reads CASRDWGREDTQYF. CDR3 DNA, as far as it was read: TGTGCCAGCAGAGACTGGGGGAGAGAAGAC.

This clone appeared many times. Genes here carry mouse names. Coverage ceases 4 residues before the CDR3 finishes, and the germline J gene fills in the end. The chain combines TRBV17 with TRBJ2-1; 7 bases are a match to TRBD1. The germline gives CDR1 MNHDT, CDR2 YYDKIL. The CDR3 loop spans 15 amino acids. V shed 6 bases, J shed 0 bases, and the junction held 5 bases outside the gene matches. Here the CDR3 reads CASRGTENNYAEQFF. CDR3 DNA (partial): TGTGCTAGCAGGGGGACAGAAAATAACTATGCT.

A few counts support this clone. Gene labels here are mouse ones. The CDR3 end lies 4 residues beyond the end of the read and is filled in from the germline J gene. The chain links TRBV13-1 to TRBJ1-1; possible D gene TRBD1, 5 bases. CDR1 and CDR2 (germline): NSHNY, SYGAGN. CDR3 size: 13 residues. The CDR3 sequence: CASSEVREAEVFF. CDR3 bases read: TGTGCCAGCAGTGAGGTCAGGGAAGCA.

Comment on this clone: The genes and germline here are from mouse. Read coverage stops 4 residues before the CDR3 terminus; the germline J gene supplies the remainder. This sequence joins TRBV31 and TRBJ1-2, with 8 bases that match TRBD1. The CDR3 is 14 residues long. The J segment lost 0 bases and the V segment lost 3 bases, leaving 3 bases of the junction unmatched. Germline lookup yields CDR1 GKSSPN and CDR2 SITVG. The CDR3 region is CAWRDRGTNSDYTF. The CDR3 DNA, read in part, is TGTGCCTGGAGAGACAGGGGAACAAACTCC.

About this clone itself: Germline and genes: mouse. The CDR3 goes on 3 residues after the read ends, and that part is filled in from the germline J gene. This chain joins TRBV13-2 and TRBJ1-6, with TRBD1 identical over 9 bases. Being an ORF, TRBJ1-6 has a function that is uncertain. CDR1 is NNHNN and CDR2 is SYGAGS in the germline V gene (reference sequence). V gave up 8 bases and J gave up 1 base; unmatched junction bases: 1. This CDR3 has 14 residues. The sequenced part of the CDR3 DNA is TGTGCCAGGGGGACAGGGTCCTATAATTCGCCC. This codes for CARGTGSYNSP. The complete CDR3 sequence is CARGTGSYNSPLYF.